The present TCR beta chain was sequenced within a study of shared clonotypes between healthy human individuals. Overall study: CD4 naive and memory got three plates each, CD8 naive two, CD8 memory one.

In the case of this clone: Its antigen is not identified.

V lost 0 bases and J lost 2; bases outside the gene matches: 9. Germline loops: CDR1 KGHSH, CDR2 LQKENI. The CDR3 loop spans 18 amino acids. Broader study findings: Against clonotypes common to all four donors, non-shared ones had lower generation probabilities. Inspection by rarefaction showed sorted-subset sequencing to be incomplete despite large depth.

The repertoire was sequenced with immunoSEQ multiplex PCR; TCRdb's copy has only in-frame clones and lacks some. The sample lists more than 1,200,000 clones, approximately 98.5% occurring once. The V gene is TRBV18, the J gene TRBJ2-3, with TRBD2 matching 9 bases. The source is a man in his thirties or forties in good health. Sequences were obtained from naive CD4+ T cells sorted from blood. Subset described: CD45RA+ positively selected. The CDR3 DNA reads as TGTGCCAGCTCACCACCCAAGATGCCGGGACTAGCCACAGATACGCAGTATTTT. Translating it yields CASSPPKMPGLATDTQYF.